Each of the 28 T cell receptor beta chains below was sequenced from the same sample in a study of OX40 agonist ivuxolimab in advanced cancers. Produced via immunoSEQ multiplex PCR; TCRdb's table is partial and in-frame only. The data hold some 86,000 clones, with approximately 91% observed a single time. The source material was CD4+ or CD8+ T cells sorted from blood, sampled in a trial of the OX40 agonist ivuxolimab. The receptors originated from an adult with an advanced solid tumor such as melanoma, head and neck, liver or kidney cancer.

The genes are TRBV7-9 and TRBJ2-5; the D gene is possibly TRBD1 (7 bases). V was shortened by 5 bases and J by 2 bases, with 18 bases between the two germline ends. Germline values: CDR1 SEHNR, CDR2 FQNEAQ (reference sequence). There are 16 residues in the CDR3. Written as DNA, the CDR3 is TGTGCCAGCAGCCCAGGGGGGAGCGGAGCACAAGAGACCCAGTACTTC. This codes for CASSPGGSGAQETQYF.

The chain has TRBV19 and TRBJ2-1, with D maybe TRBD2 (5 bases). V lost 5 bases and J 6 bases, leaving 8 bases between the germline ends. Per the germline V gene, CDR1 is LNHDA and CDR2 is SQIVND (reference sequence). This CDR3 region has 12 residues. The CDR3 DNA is TGTGCCAGTAGTGGAGCGGTCAATGAGCAGTTCTTC. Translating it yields CASSGAVNEQFF.

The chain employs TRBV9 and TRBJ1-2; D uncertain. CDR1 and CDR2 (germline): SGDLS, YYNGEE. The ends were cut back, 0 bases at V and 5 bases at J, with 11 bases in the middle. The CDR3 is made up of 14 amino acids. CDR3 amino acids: CASSVASTDYGYTF. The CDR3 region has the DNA TGTGCCAGCAGCGTAGCTTCGACTGATTATGGCTACACCTTC.

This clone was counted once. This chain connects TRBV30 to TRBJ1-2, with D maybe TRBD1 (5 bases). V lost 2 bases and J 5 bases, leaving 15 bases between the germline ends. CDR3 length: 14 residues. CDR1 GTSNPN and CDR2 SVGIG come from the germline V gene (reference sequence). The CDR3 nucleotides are TGTGCCTGGAGTCCCCCGGGACTTTCGTATGGCTACACCTTC. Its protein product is CAWSPPGLSYGYTF.

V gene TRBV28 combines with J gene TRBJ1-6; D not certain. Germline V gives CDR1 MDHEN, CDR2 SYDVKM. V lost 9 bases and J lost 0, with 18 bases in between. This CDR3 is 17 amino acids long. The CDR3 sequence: CASLLRFGSSYNSPLHF. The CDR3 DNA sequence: TGTGCCAGTCTTCTTAGGTTTGGTAGCTCCTATAATTCACCCCTCCACTTT.

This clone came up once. The CDR3 region has the DNA TGTGCCAGCAGAACAGGGGGCCGGGTCGGGGAGCTGTTTTTT. Translation: CASRTGGRVGELFF. The V call is TRBV2, the J call TRBJ2-2; 9 positions agree with TRBD1. V was clipped by 6 bases and J by 7 bases; unmatched bases: 6. Germline V CDR1 and CDR2: SNHLY, FYNNEI. The CDR3 runs to 14 residues.

CDR3 residues: CASRISGGSGNTIYF. The CDR3 DNA is TGTGCCAGCAGAATATCGGGGGGCTCTGGAAACACCATATATTTT. V gene TRBV28 combines with J gene TRBJ1-3; D perhaps matches TRBD1 (5 bases). CDR3 size: 15 residues. V gave up 6 bases and J gave up 0 bases, with 12 bases separating them. CDR1 is MDHEN, CDR2 SYDVKM, per germline.

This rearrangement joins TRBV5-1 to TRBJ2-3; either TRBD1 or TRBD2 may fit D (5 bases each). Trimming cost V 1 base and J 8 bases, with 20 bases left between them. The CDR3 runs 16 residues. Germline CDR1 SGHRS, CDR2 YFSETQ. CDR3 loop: CASSLSGTANGGTQYF. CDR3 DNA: TGCGCCAGCAGCTTGTCTGGGACCGCCAATGGTGGTACGCAGTATTTT.

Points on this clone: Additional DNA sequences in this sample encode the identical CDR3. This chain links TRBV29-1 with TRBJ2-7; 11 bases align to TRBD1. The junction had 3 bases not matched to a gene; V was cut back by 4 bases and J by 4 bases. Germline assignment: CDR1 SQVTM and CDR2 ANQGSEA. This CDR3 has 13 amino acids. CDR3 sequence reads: CSVAGQGAYEQYF. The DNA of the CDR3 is TGCAGCGTTGCTGGACAGGGGGCTTACGAGCAGTACTTC.

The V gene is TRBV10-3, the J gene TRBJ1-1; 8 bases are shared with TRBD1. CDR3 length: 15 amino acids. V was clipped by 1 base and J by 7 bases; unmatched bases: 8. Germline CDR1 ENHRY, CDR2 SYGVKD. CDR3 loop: CAISELGQGLSEAFF. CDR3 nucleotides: TGTGCCATCAGTGAGTTAGGACAGGGTCTCAGTGAAGCTTTCTTT.

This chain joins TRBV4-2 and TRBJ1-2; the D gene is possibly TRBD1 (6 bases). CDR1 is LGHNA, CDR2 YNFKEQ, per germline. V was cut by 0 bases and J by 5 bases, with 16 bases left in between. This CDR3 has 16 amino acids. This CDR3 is CASSQDLQGGIYGYTF. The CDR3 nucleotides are TGTGCCAGCAGCCAAGATCTACAGGGAGGCATTTATGGCTACACCTTC.

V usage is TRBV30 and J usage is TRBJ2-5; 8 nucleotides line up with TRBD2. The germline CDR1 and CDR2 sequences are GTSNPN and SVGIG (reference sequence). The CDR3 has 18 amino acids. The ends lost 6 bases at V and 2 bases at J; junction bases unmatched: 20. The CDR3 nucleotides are TGTGCCTGTGTTCCGCTAGCGGGCGAACCTGGGGGTCAAGAGACCCAGTACTTC. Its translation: CACVPLAGEPGGQETQYF.

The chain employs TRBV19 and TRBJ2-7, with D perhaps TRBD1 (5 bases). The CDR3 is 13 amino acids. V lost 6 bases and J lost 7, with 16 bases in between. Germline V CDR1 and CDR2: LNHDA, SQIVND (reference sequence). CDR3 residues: CASSPDLKGEQYF. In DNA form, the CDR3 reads TGTGCCAGTAGCCCCGACCTCAAGGGGGAGCAGTACTTC.

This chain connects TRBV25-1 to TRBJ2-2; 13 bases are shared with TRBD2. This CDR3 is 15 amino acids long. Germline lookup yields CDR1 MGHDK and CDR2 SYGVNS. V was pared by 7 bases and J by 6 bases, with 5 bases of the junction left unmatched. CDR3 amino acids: CASTEGLAGPGELFF. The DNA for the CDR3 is TGTGCCAGCACCGAGGGACTAGCGGGGCCCGGGGAGCTGTTTTTT.

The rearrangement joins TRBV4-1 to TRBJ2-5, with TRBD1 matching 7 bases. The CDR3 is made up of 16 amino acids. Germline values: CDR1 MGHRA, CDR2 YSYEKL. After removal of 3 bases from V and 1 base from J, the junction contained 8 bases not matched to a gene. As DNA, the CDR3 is TGCGCCAGCAGCCAGGACACAGGGGCCGGCCAAGAGACCCAGTACTTC. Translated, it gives CASSQDTGAGQETQYF.

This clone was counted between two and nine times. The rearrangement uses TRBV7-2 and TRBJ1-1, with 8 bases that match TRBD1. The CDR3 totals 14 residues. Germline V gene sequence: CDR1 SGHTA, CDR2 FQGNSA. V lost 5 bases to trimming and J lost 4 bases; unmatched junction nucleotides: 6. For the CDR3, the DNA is TGTGCCAGCAGCACGGACAGGGTAACCACTGAAGCTTTCTTT. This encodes CASSTDRVTTEAFF.

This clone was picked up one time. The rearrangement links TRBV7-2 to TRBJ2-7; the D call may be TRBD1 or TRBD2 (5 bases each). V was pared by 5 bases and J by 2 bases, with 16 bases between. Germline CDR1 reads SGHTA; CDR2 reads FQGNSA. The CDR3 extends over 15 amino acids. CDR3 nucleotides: TGTGCCAGCAGCCTCCCCGGGGACGGAGCCTACGAGCAGTACTTC. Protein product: CASSLPGDGAYEQYF.

CDR3 sequence reads: CASRTGASYEQYF. CDR3 in DNA: TGTGCCAGCAGGACAGGGGCATCATACGAGCAGTACTTC. The V gene is TRBV6-1, the J gene TRBJ2-7, with 8 bases aligning to TRBD1. V shed 6 bases, J shed 4 bases, and the junction held 5 bases outside the gene matches. The CDR3 covers 13 residues. Per germline, CDR1 MNHNS and CDR2 SASEGT.

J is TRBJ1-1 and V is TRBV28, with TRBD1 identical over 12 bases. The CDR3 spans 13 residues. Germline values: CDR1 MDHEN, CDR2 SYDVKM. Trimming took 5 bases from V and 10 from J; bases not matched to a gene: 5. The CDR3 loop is CASSTGQGARAFF. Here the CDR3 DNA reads TGTGCCAGCAGTACGGGACAGGGGGCTCGAGCTTTCTTT.

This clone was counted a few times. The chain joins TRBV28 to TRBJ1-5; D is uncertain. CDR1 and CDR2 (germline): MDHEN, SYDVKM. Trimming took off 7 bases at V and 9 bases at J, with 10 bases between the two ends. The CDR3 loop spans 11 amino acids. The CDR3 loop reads CASTTLGPQHF. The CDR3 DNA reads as TGTGCCAGCACCACCCTGGGGCCCCAGCATTTT. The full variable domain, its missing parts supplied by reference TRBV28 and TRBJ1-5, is DVKVTQSSRYLVKRTGEKVFLECVQDMDHENMFWYRQDPGLGLRLIYFSYDVKMKEKGDIPEGYSVSREKKERFSLILESASTNQTSMYLCASTTLGPQHFGDGTRLSIL.

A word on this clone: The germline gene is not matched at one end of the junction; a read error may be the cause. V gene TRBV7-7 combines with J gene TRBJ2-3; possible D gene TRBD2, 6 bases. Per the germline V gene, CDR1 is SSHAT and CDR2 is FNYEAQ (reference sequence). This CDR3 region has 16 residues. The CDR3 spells CASSAYSGRVPDTQYF. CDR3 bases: TGTGCTAGCAGCGCTTATAGCGGAAGGGTTCCAGATACGCAGTATTTT. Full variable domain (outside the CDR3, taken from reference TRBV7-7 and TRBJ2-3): GAGVSQSPRYKVTKRGQDVTLRCDPISSHATLYWYQQALGQGPEFLTYFNYEAQPDKSGLPSDRFSAERPEGSISTLTIQRTEQRDSAMYRCASSAYSGRVPDTQYFGPGTRLTVL.

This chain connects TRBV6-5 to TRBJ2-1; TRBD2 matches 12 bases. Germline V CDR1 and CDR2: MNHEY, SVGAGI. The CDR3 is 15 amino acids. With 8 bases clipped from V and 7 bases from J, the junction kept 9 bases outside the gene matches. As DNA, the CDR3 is TGTGCCAGCGGGAGACTAGCGGGAGTACGTAATGAGCAGTTCTTC. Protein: CASGRLAGVRNEQFF.

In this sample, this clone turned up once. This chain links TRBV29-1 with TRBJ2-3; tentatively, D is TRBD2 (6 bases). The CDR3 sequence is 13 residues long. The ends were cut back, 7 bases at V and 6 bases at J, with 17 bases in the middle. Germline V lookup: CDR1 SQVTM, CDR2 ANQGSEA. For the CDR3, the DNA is TGCAGCGCCAAGGAGGGGAGCGGGGATACGCAGTATTTT. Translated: CSAKEGSGDTQYF.

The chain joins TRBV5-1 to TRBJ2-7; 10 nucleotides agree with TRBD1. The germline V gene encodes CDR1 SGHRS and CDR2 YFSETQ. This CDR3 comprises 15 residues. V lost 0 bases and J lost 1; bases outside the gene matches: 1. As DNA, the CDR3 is TGCGCCAGCAGCTTGGAGGACAGGGGGTCCTACGAGCAGTACTTC. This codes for CASSLEDRGSYEQYF.

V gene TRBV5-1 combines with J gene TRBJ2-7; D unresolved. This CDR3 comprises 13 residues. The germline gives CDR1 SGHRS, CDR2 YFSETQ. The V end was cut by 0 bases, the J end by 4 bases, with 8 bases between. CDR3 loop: CASSLAAGYEQYF. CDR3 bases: TGCGCCAGCAGCTTGGCTGCAGGTTACGAGCAGTACTTC.

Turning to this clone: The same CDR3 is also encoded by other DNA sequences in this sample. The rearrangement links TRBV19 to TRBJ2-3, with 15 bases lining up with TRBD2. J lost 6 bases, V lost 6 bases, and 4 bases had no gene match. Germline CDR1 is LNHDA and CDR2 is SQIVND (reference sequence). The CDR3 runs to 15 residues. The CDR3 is CASSGLAGGTDTQYF. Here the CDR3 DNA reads TGTGCCAGTAGCGGACTAGCGGGAGGGACGGATACGCAGTATTTT.

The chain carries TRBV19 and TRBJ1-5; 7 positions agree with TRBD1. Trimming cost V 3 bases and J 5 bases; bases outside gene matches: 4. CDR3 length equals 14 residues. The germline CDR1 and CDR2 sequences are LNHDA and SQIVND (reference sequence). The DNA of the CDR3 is TGTGCCAGTAGTATTGGACAGGTTTATCAGCCCCAGCATTTT. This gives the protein CASSIGQVYQPQHF.

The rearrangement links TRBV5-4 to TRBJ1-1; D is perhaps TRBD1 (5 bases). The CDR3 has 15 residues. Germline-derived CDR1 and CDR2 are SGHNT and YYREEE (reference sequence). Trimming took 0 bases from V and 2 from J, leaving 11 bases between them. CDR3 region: CASSLEAGRNTEAFF. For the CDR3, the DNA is TGTGCCAGCAGCTTGGAAGCAGGGCGAAACACTGAAGCTTTCTTT.